The clone carrying this T cell receptor (beta chain) showed up just a few times. Its cognate antigen is unknown. The treatment is: approximately 11-day PBMC culture with coronavirus spike peptide pools or control peptides (ViraFEST assay). Unexposed donor CD4+ T cells predated the COVID-19 pandemic, collected 2011-2018. The sample belongs to a study of vaccination and CD4 T cells after COVID-19. Cultured CD4+ T-cell DNA underwent Oncomine TCR Beta short-read sequencing. Each CDR3 protein gets one entry after TCRdb re-called the PCR reads with MiXCR. The sample has over 2,500 distinct CDR3 sequences, roughly a quarter seen once. Germline assignment: CDR1 SNHLY and CDR2 FYNNEI. V was clipped by 2 bases and J by 6 bases, with 12 bases between them. CDR3 length: 14 amino acids.

The source is a human donor in good health. The chain links TRBV2 to TRBJ2-3, with a weak D call TRBD1 (7 bases). The material sequenced was CD4+ T cells from blood, cultured in vitro. CDR3 region: CASSEQGGGDTQYF. CDR3 nucleotides: TGTGCCAGCAGTGAACAGGGGGGTGGGGATACGCAGTATTTT.